The 17 T cell receptor beta chains in this list originate from one sample, sequenced in a study of cytomegalovirus exposure and HLA in healthy donors. PCR amplification relied on 60 Vbeta primers (plus 13 Jbeta primers). Libraries were prepared by immunoSEQ multiplex PCR; TCRdb keeps only in-frame clonotypes and omits some of them. The table includes some 120,000 clones, around two thirds detected once. Input material: PBMCs. The receptors come from a woman aged 40-49 years in good health and CMV-seropositive.

In its sample, this clone was seen once. The chain is built from TRBV4-1 and TRBJ2-7; possible D gene TRBD2, 6 bases. This CDR3 is built from 15 residues. The germline V and J ends were trimmed by 1 base and 3 bases, with 13 bases remaining between them. CDR1 is MGHRA and CDR2 is YSYEKL in the germline V gene. CDR3 protein: CASSQGGAGGYEQYF. CDR3 nucleotide sequence: TGCGCCAGCAGCCAAGGGGGAGCGGGTGGCTACGAGCAGTACTTC.

CDR3 in DNA: TGTGCCAGCAGCCATTTCAGGGGGCTCGGTGAAAAACTGTTTTTT. Protein sequence: CASSHFRGLGEKLFF. The chain couples TRBV14 to TRBJ1-4; 8 bases are a match to TRBD1. V dropped 3 bases and J dropped 7; count of bases not matched to a gene: 7. The CDR3 is 15 amino acids. Germline CDR1 reads SGHDN; CDR2 reads FVKESK.

The rearrangement joins TRBV4-2 to TRBJ2-7, with a tentative D call TRBD2 (6 bases). The CDR3 has 16 amino acids. Trimming left V 1 base short and J 0 bases short, with 13 bases between. Germline V gives CDR1 LGHNA, CDR2 YNFKEQ. The CDR3 DNA follows: TGTGCCAGCAGCCAAGCCCGCGGGGCAAGCTCCTACGAGCAGTACTTC. Translating it yields CASSQARGASSYEQYF.

The chain employs TRBV5-6 and TRBJ1-2; D not certain. Between the trimmed V and J ends, which lost 1 base and 7 bases, there was a span of 17 bases. From germline, CDR1 is SGHDT and CDR2 YYEEEE. The CDR3 has 15 amino acids. The CDR3 DNA follows: TGTGCCAGCAGCTTGTTGGTCACAGCAGAACTTGGCTACACCTTC. Its translation is CASSLLVTAELGYTF.

This clone was counted only a few times. This sequence joins TRBV4-1 and TRBJ1-1; 8 nucleotides align to TRBD1. The V gene's germline CDR1 is MGHRA and CDR2 YSYEKL. The CDR3 extends over 15 amino acids. Trimming cost V 3 bases and J 5 bases; bases outside gene matches: 8. CDR3 bases: TGCGCCAGCAGCCACAGACAGGGGCCTGGGACTGAAGCTTTCTTT. It is translated as CASSHRQGPGTEAFF.

This clone was detected a few times. J is TRBJ2-5 and V is TRBV5-4; 9 bases align to TRBD2. The end of the DNA is better explained by TRBJ2-7, so the J call may be wrong. CDR1 is SGHNT, CDR2 YYREEE, per germline (reference sequence). The length of the CDR3 is 15 residues. The CDR3 region is CASSWGSGGTYEQYF. For the CDR3, the DNA is TGTGCCAGCAGCTGGGGGAGCGGGGGGACCTACGAGCAGTACTTC.

There are a few counts of this clone. CDR3 residues: CASSYGQGSYEQYF. As DNA, the CDR3 is TGTGCCAGCAGTTATGGACAGGGTTCCTACGAGCAGTACTTC. The V and J genes are TRBV7-9 and TRBJ2-7; TRBD1 agrees at 8 bases. With 6 bases clipped from V and 1 base from J, the junction kept 5 bases outside the gene matches. The CDR3 runs 14 residues. Looked up from germline, CDR1 is SEHNR and CDR2 is FQNEAQ (reference sequence).

V is TRBV28 and J is TRBJ2-1, with 10 bases fitting TRBD2. The V segment lost 2 bases and the J segment 4 bases; nucleotides outside the gene matches: 2. Germline CDR1 and CDR2: MDHEN and SYDVKM. The length of the CDR3 is 15 residues. The DNA for the CDR3 is TGTGCCAGCAGTTTAGTTAGCGGGAGGTACAATGAGCAGTTCTTC. It specifies CASSLVSGRYNEQFF. Filled out from reference TRBV28 and TRBJ2-1, the complete variable domain reads DVKVTQSSRYLVKRTGEKVFLECVQDMDHENMFWYRQDPGLGLRLIYFSYDVKMKEKGDIPEGYSVSREKKERFSLILESASTNQTSMYLCASSLVSGRYNEQFFGPGTRLTVL.

J is TRBJ2-5 and V is TRBV5-1, with TRBD1 identical over 11 bases. The DNA matches TRBJ2-7 better at its end, which makes the J call doubtful. The CDR3 spans 14 residues. Germline V gives CDR1 SGHRS, CDR2 YFSETQ. The CDR3 is CASSRTGGVYEQYF. In nucleotides, the CDR3 is TGCGCCAGCAGCCGGACAGGGGGCGTTTACGAGCAGTACTTC.

The V call is TRBV7-2, the J call TRBJ2-7; no clear D gene. Trimming removed 1 base from V and 6 bases from J, with 10 bases in between. Germline V gives CDR1 SGHTA, CDR2 FQGNSA. The CDR3 sequence is 13 residues long. In nucleotides, the CDR3 is TGTGCCAGCAGCTTAGGCGGAGTTCGCGAGCAGTACTTC. Amino acid sequence: CASSLGGVREQYF. Looking up the rest from reference TRBV7-2 and TRBJ2-7 gives the full variable domain: GAGVSQSPSNKVTEKGKDVELRCDPISGHTALYWYRQSLGQGLEFLIYFQGNSAPDKSGLPSDRFSAERTGGSVSTLTIQRTQQEDSAVYLCASSLGGVREQYFGPGTRLTVT.

This rearrangement joins TRBV5-4 to TRBJ2-1, with TRBD2 matching 9 bases. CDR1 and CDR2 (germline): SGHNT, YYREEE (reference sequence). V trimming: 0 bases; J trimming: 5 bases; junction bases outside the gene matches: 3. CDR3 length: 15 residues. CDR3 bases: TGTGCCAGCAGCTTGGAAATAGCGGGAGACAATGAGCAGTTCTTC. The encoded protein is CASSLEIAGDNEQFF. Full variable domain (missing parts from reference TRBV5-4 and TRBJ2-1): ETGVTQSPTHLIKTRGQQVTLRCSSQSGHNTVSWYQQALGQGPQFIFQYYREEENGRGNFPPRFSGLQFPNYSSELNVNALELDDSALYLCASSLEIAGDNEQFFGPGTRLTVL.

The V gene is TRBV6-8, the J gene TRBJ2-5; 15 positions agree with TRBD2. Germline V gene sequence: CDR1 MNHGY, CDR2 SAAAGT. CDR3 length equals 17 residues. With 9 bases clipped from V and 5 bases from J, the junction kept 13 bases outside the gene matches. The DNA for the CDR3 is TGTGCCAGATCGCCACGGACTAGCGGGAGGGTAGAGGAGACCCAGTACTTC. Translated: CARSPRTSGRVEETQYF.

The chain employs TRBV9 and TRBJ2-3; D remains ambiguous. Trimming left V 0 bases short and J 0 bases short, with 8 bases between. Germline loops: CDR1 SGDLS, CDR2 YYNGEE. The CDR3 loop spans 15 amino acids. This chain's CDR3 is CASSVVARSTDTQYF. In nucleotides, the CDR3 is TGTGCCAGCAGCGTAGTCGCGAGGAGCACAGATACGCAGTATTTT.

Of note for this clone: A read error may account for a junction end that differs from germline. CDR3 sequence: CASGIDRGRHQPQHF. The CDR3 DNA reads TGTGCCAGTGGTATCGACAGGGGGCGACATCAGCCCCAGCATTTT. The rearrangement joins TRBV19 to TRBJ1-5, with 10 bases lining up with TRBD1. The CDR3 runs to 15 residues. The V gene's germline CDR1 is LNHDA and CDR2 SQIVND (reference sequence).

The CDR3 reads CASSYGEYQETQYF. The DNA for the CDR3 is TGTGCCAGCAGTTACGGAGAGTACCAAGAGACCCAGTACTTC. The chain recombines TRBV6-5 with TRBJ2-5; D gene unclear. This CDR3 spans 14 amino acids. CDR1 is MNHEY, CDR2 SVGAGI, per germline. V lost 2 bases, J lost 0 bases, and 7 bases lay in between.

V usage is TRBV6-5 and J usage is TRBJ1-4, with 7 bases aligning to TRBD1. This CDR3 region has 14 residues. Germline CDR1 reads MNHEY; CDR2 reads SVGAGI. After removal of 5 bases from V and 8 bases from J, the junction contained 8 bases not matched to a gene. Written as DNA, the CDR3 is TGTGCCAGCAGTGAACTACAGGGGTACGAAAAACTGTTTTTT. Amino acids: CASSELQGYEKLFF.

DNA for the CDR3: TGTGCCTGGAGTGTCGGACGGGACTACGAGCAGTACTTC. Protein product: CAWSVGRDYEQYF. The rearrangement joins TRBV30 to TRBJ2-7; a possible D gene is TRBD2 (5 bases). Trimming removed 0 bases from V and 3 bases from J, with 9 bases in between. The CDR3 covers 13 residues. Germline loops: CDR1 GTSNPN, CDR2 SVGIG (reference sequence).